This T cell receptor (beta chain) comes out of a study of blood T cell repertoires in COVID-19. Study-level background: Sites across the United States, Italy and Spain contributed samples from acute and convalescent COVID-19.

Losses at the gene ends were 4 bases for V and 6 bases for J; bases not matched to a gene: 4. Germline V gene data show CDR1 as ENHRY and CDR2 as SYGVKD. The CDR3 has 14 amino acids. As originally analysed: Using reference gene primer amplification, nucleated cell counts were estimated. Sequencing was performed with immunoSEQ multiplex PCR; in TCRdb, only in-frame clones are kept and a portion is missing. V and J calls and clone size are given by that table; D and trimming were obtained from the DNA. The data show about 300,000 clones, around 85% seen once. Material: PBMCs or T cells enriched from blood (not recorded which). The chain recombines TRBV10-3 with TRBJ2-1; 9 bases are a match to TRBD2. This receptor was taken from a woman between 25 and 40 years old who had been exposed to COVID-19. The CDR3 loop is CAISGGTSSNEQFF. The CDR3 bases are TGTGCCATCAGTGGCGGGACTAGCAGCAATGAGCAGTTCTTC.